This T cell receptor beta chain was profiled in a study of T cells in localized non-small cell lung cancer (TCRdb year 2020). Looking at the study overall: The study analyzed T cell repertoires of a few hundred early-stage NSCLC patients, comparing tumors and uninvolved tumor-adjacent lungs. Of the NSCLC patients, 129 were male and about a hundred were female, and the mean age was about 69 years. The cohort comprised approximately 240 treatment-naïve NSCLC patients with resected, localized lung tumors. The full study reports these points: A median of roughly 60 of the top 100 tumor clones turned up in the paired uninvolved adjacent lung, and 28 of those clones also ranked among the top 100 of that same adjacent lung. Because the study design was exploratory, TCR variables were selected using unadjusted p-values without false-discovery rate correction. Uninvolved tumor-adjacent lung showed the highest T cell clonality, higher than tumor, which suggests more focused antigenic responses in the uninvolved tumor-adjacent lung. Longer overall survival was associated with higher blood T cell density, whereas shorter survival was associated with higher adjacent-lung clonality. Multi-region tumor sequencing was not performed, so intratumor heterogeneity could not be excluded.

At diagnosis, peripheral blood, uninvolved tumor-adjacent lung and tumor were collected and stored as a combination of fresh-frozen and FFPE material. Blood samples were analyzed as peripheral blood mononuclear cells for TCR repertoire profiling. TCR beta CDR3 regions were sequenced from DNA using the immunoSEQ Assay. The authors' pipeline ran thus. To compute T cell density, TCR beta template counts were normalized to usable DNA, which was estimated by amplifying housekeeping genes. Richness was estimated using the preseqR package, with extrapolation to 400,000 templates for PBMC samples and to 120,000 templates for tissue samples. Clonality was defined by subtracting Pielou's evenness from one. Tissue-enriched TCRs were identified by differential abundance testing using productive amino-acid clonotypes, minimum total count 5 and alpha 0.1. The Jaccard Index and the Morisita Overlap Index were used to quantify repertoire overlap between compartments. GLIPH grouped TCR beta CDR3s together with public tetramer-defined viral CDR3s, and a viral motif had to include at least three viral sequences and also show V-gene enrichment. TCRdb retrieved this table from immuneACCESS and kept in-frame rearrangements only. Not all clones are present; in checked studies, unresolved V genes account for under half, and no reason is known for the remainder. D and trimming come from the DNA, and the V and J calls and clone size come from that table. This sample comprises some 21,000 clones, 88% of them detected only once. The ten largest clones capture 25% to 35% of the sample.

The count of this clone is one. Its antigen is still unknown. Nothing much larger sits one base from this clone, and base qualities are not available. The CDR3 numbers 15 residues from cysteine through phenylalanine. CDR3 DNA only is kept here, 45 bases in frame from base 1. V was cut back by 2 bases and J by 3 bases, leaving a gap of 11 bases between them. The germline V gene yields MNHEY for CDR1 and SVGAGI for CDR2. The sample in question was peripheral blood mononuclear cells, obtained before any cancer treatment. Here the chain combines TRBV6-5 and TRBJ2-1, with TRBD1 perhaps the D gene, on 6 matching bases. The source of this sequence is a male donor older than 55 with stage II lung adenocarcinoma. CDR3 region: CASSYQGPYYNEQFF. The sequenced DNA: TGTGCCAGCAGTTACCAGGGGCCCTACTACAATGAGCAGTTCTTC.